This record looks at one TCR beta chain sequence and its context. The CDR3 has 13 residues. The V and J ends lost 4 bases and 4 bases, in that order; junction bases with no gene match: 4. Germline-derived CDR1 and CDR2 are SQVTM and ANQGSEA. The sample originates from a study of blood T cell repertoires in COVID-19. Study in general: Sites in the United States, Italy and Spain provided acute and convalescent COVID-19 samples. PBMCs, B-cell-depleted T cells, or T cells were the source of the cDNA or gDNA that made up the material.

Original data processing: Reference gene primer amplification gave nucleated cell count estimates. Sequencing used immunoSEQ multiplex PCR; TCRdb keeps in-frame clones, though not all of them. Clonal size and the V and J genes are those of that table, whereas D and trimming came from the DNA. The table shows 65,000 to 90,000 clones, with 70% to 90% occurring only once. The chain carries TRBV29-1 and TRBJ2-3; 8 nucleotides align to TRBD1. Material: peripheral blood. The sequence came from an elderly woman in a cohort sampled during active or convalescent COVID-19. The CDR3 DNA reads as TGCAGCGTTGCCCCGGACAGGGCAGATACGCAGTATTTT. This codes for CSVAPDRADTQYF.